The 13 T cell receptor beta chains in this list originate from one sample, sequenced in a study of blood T cell repertoires in COVID-19. Clones were sequenced by immunoSEQ multiplex PCR, and TCRdb holds only the in-frame ones, with some missing. The sample carries 65,000 to 90,000 clones, 70% to 80% recorded once. The sample taken for sequencing was peripheral blood. These receptors were taken from a man between 65 and 85 years old with active or convalescent COVID-19.

The chain links TRBV28 to TRBJ1-6, with a weak D call TRBD1 (5 bases). The CDR3 covers 14 residues. Germline V gene sequence: CDR1 MDHEN, CDR2 SYDVKM. V gave up 4 bases and J gave up 16 bases, with 20 bases separating them. The CDR3 DNA reads as TGTGCCAGCAGTTCCCCCGAGACAGCCAGGGTACTCCACTTT. Its translation: CASSSPETARVLHF. Full variable domain (remainder filled in from reference TRBV28 and TRBJ1-6): DVKVTQSSRYLVKRTGEKVFLECVQDMDHENMFWYRQDPGLGLRLIYFSYDVKMKEKGDIPEGYSVSREKKERFSLILESASTNQTSMYLCASSSPETARVLHFGNGTRLTVT.

The rearrangement links TRBV7-8 to TRBJ2-1; D is possibly TRBD2 (5 bases). The germline V gene encodes CDR1 SGHVS and CDR2 FQNEAQ. V lost 3 bases and J lost 9, with 12 bases in between. The CDR3 runs 13 residues. The CDR3 DNA reads as TGTGCCAGCAGCTTCGCTAGCTTGGGTGAGCAGTTCTTC. Translation gives CASSFASLGEQFF.

V gene TRBV29-1 combines with J gene TRBJ2-1; a weak D match, TRBD1 (5 bases). The CDR3 has 15 amino acids. Germline V gene sequence: CDR1 SQVTM, CDR2 ANQGSEA. The ends were cut back, 6 bases at V and 5 bases at J, with 20 bases in the middle. The DNA for the CDR3 is TGCAGCGTCCTTGTAAGGGGATTGGTGGACAATGAGCAGTTCTTC. Translated, it gives CSVLVRGLVDNEQFF.

The rearrangement uses TRBV6-5 and TRBJ2-7, with 10 bases lining up with TRBD1. CDR1 MNHEY and CDR2 SVGAGI come from the germline V gene. The CDR3 is 14 residues long. Losses at the gene ends were 5 bases for V and 4 bases for J; bases not matched to a gene: 5. This CDR3 is CASSPDRGSYEQYF. CDR3 nucleotides: TGTGCCAGCAGTCCGGACAGGGGGTCGTACGAGCAGTACTTC.

This clone has more than one count but fewer than ten. This sequence joins TRBV5-4 and TRBJ1-5; D is ambiguous. With 8 bases removed from V and 7 bases from J, the gap between germline ends came to 16 bases. The CDR3 sequence is 13 residues long. Germline lookup yields CDR1 SGHNT and CDR2 YYREEE (reference sequence). The CDR3 DNA sequence: TGTGCCAGACCTATAGTTGAACGGCAGCCCCAGCATTTT. Its translation: CARPIVERQPQHF.

V and J are TRBV28 and TRBJ1-1, with D perhaps TRBD1 (5 bases). The germline CDR1 and CDR2 sequences are MDHEN and SYDVKM. The CDR3 length is 14 residues. V was clipped by 1 base and J by 9 bases, with 15 bases between them. The CDR3 spells CASSLSRASLKAFF. CDR3 DNA: TGTGCCAGCAGTTTATCCAGGGCGTCCCTCAAAGCTTTCTTT. Full variable domain (rest looked up from reference TRBV28 and TRBJ1-1): DVKVTQSSRYLVKRTGEKVFLECVQDMDHENMFWYRQDPGLGLRLIYFSYDVKMKEKGDIPEGYSVSREKKERFSLILESASTNQTSMYLCASSLSRASLKAFFGQGTRLTVV.

CDR3 bases: TGTGCCAGCAGTGAAACAGGGCTTGGTGAAGCTTTCTTT. Amino acid sequence: CASSETGLGEAFF. This chain connects TRBV6-4 to TRBJ1-1; TRBD1 is a possible D gene (6 bases). The V end was cut by 3 bases, the J end by 7 bases, with 12 bases between. Per germline, CDR1 MRHNA and CDR2 SNTAGT. The CDR3 sequence is 13 residues long.

This clone showed up just a few times. The chain is built from TRBV29-1 and TRBJ1-2, with D possibly matching TRBD1 (6 bases). From germline, CDR1 is SQVTM and CDR2 ANQGSEA. The V end lost 6 bases, the J end lost 1 base, and 21 bases lay between the germline ends. This CDR3 spans 16 amino acids. DNA for the CDR3: TGCAGCGTCGATCCTGGAAGGGGGACCGTTAACTATGGCTACACCTTC. This gives the protein CSVDPGRGTVNYGYTF.

The CDR3 nucleotides are TGTGCCAGCAGCCACCCCCCGGAGCATGGCTACACCTTC. This translates into CASSHPPEHGYTF. J is TRBJ1-2 and V is TRBV12-3 or TRBV12-4; D not certain. V lost 6 bases, J lost 6 bases, and 14 bases lay in between. The CDR3 contains 13 residues.

The chain couples TRBV11-2 to TRBJ2-1; a weak D match, TRBD1 (6 bases). This CDR3 comprises 15 residues. CDR1 SGHAT and CDR2 FQNNGV come from the germline V gene. V was trimmed by 5 bases and J by 2 bases, leaving 13 bases between them. CDR3 amino acids: CASSTFRGPYNEQFF. DNA for the CDR3: TGTGCCAGCAGCACCTTCAGGGGACCCTACAATGAGCAGTTCTTC.

In nucleotides, the CDR3 is TGTGCCAGCAGCTTAGATCCAGGCCGAGAGACCCAGTACTTC. Protein sequence: CASSLDPGRETQYF. The rearrangement links TRBV11-2 to TRBJ2-5; D ambiguous. The CDR3 has 14 residues. V gave up 0 bases and J gave up 4 bases, with 9 bases separating them. Germline CDR1 is SGHAT and CDR2 is FQNNGV.

V usage is TRBV7-9 and J usage is TRBJ2-1; 8 nucleotides agree with TRBD2. V dropped 4 bases and J dropped 9; count of bases not matched to a gene: 5. The germline V gene encodes CDR1 SEHNR and CDR2 FQNEAQ (reference sequence). There are 13 residues in the CDR3. CDR3 residues: CASSSSGGVEQFF. The CDR3 DNA is TGTGCCAGCAGCTCCTCGGGAGGGGTTGAGCAGTTCTTC.

The chain couples TRBV11-1 to TRBJ2-2; 7 nucleotides agree with TRBD1. V lost 5 bases to trimming and J lost 7 bases; unmatched junction nucleotides: 10. The CDR3 runs to 15 residues. The germline V gene encodes CDR1 SGHAT and CDR2 FQDESV (reference sequence). CDR3 in amino acids: CASSLLQGTVGELFF. CDR3 bases: TGTGCCAGCAGCCTCCTACAGGGGACGGTCGGGGAGCTGTTTTTT.